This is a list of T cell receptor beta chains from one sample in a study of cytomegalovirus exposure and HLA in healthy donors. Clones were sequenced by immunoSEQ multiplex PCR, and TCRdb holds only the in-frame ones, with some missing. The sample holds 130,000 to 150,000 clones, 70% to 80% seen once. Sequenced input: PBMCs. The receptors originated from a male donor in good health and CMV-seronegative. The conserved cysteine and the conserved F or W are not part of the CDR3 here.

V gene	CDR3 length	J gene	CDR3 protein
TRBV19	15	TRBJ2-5	ASSPRLAGGSQETQY
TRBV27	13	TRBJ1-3	ASRSTGYAGNTIY
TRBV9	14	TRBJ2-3	ASSVETSATLSTQY
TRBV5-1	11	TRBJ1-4	ASSFTSTEKLF
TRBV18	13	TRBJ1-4	ASSPWTGRREKLF
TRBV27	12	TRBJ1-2	ASSLQGAPSGYT
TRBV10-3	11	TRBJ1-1	AISQGQGWGAF
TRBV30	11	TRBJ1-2	AWSPQYNYGYT
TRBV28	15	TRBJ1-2	ASSPPPPGQGFFGYT
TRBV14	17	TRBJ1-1	ASSQDNSPTGRMNTEAF
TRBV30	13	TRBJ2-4	AWSVWGQGGHSQY
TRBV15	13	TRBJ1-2	ATSRDKGANYGYT
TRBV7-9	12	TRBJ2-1	ASSPPRGGREQF
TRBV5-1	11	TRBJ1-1	ASSLRSDTEAF
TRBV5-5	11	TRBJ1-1	ASSRDRAAEAF
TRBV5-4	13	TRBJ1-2	ASSTAGTGDYGYT
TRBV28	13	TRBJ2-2	ASRRDTRNTGELF
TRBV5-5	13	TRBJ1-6	ASSFRQGNNSPLH
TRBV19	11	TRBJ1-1	ASIRTGETEAF
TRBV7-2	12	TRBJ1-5	ASSLEAGNQPQH
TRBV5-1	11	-	ASSPRGQTEQY
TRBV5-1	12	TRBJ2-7	ASREGTAGREQY
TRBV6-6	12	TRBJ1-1	ASSWEAPNTEAF
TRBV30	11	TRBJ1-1	AWQGPMNTEAF
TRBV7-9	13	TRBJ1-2	ASSPPESRIYGYT